The sequence of this TCR beta chain was determined in a study of beta chain features in type 1 diabetes. Study-level information: Examination spanned roughly 110 million sorted cells from all samples.

From germline, CDR1 is SGDLS and CDR2 YYNGEE. The CDR3 has 13 amino acids. Trimming cost V 4 bases and J 8 bases, with 13 bases left between them. Study-wide findings and caveats: Moderate yet significant TCRB CDR3 shortening was seen in Type 1 diabetes patients in all four CD4+ subsets.

In this sample, this clone turned up a few times. What it binds is unknown. Of the isolated RNA, all was reverse transcribed, and so the sequenced material was expressed TCRB transcripts. The protocol was immunoSEQ multiplex PCR, while the TCRdb copy is restricted to in-frame clones and leaves out a portion. The data show about 660,000 clones, with around an eighth seen just once and nearly 0.04% held by the top ten. The chain employs TRBV9 and TRBJ1-3; D is unresolved. This clonotype was obtained from a man between 18 and 29 years old with type 1 diabetes. Sequenced input: naive CD4+ T cells from blood. CDR3 nucleotides: TGTGCCAGCAGCTTCAGCCAGAGGGACACCATATATTTT. This sequence encodes CASSFSQRDTIYF.